This T cell receptor (beta chain) was retrieved from a study of CD8 T cells in Susac syndrome. Random-hexamer reverse transcription was applied to about 0.5 to 1 ug RNA. TCRdb analysed the immunoSEQ multiplex PCR reads with MiXCR anew, one entry per CDR3 protein. Here the sample spans some 140,000 distinct CDR3 sequences, around 90% being singletons. A remark on this clonotype: Its matching antigen is unknown.

Findings and caveats of the study: The TCR sequencing and HLA analysis in the study involved a relatively small number of individuals, as the study acknowledged.

CDR1 and CDR2 from the germline V gene are SGHDN and FVKESK. The CDR3 has 13 residues. V was trimmed by 2 bases and J by 8 bases, leaving 12 bases between them. Sequencing targeted TCR beta in blood CD8+ and CD4+ T cells. Through negative isolation, CD4+ and CD8+ T cells were obtained, while TEMRA cells were enriched using FACS. Sequenced: CD8+ T cells from PBMCs. The source of this sequence is a human donor with multiple sclerosis. V usage is TRBV14 and J usage is TRBJ1-2; D is possibly TRBD1 (5 bases). The CDR3 DNA is TGTGCCAGCAGCCAACCCGGACAAATCGGCTACACCTTC. It encodes CASSQPGQIGYTF. The variable domain in full, completed from reference TRBV14 and TRBJ1-2, reads EAGVTQFPSHSVIEKGQTVTLRCDPISGHDNLYWYRRVMGKEIKFLLHFVKESKQDESGMPNNRFLAERTGGTYSTLKVQPAELEDSGVYFCASSQPGQIGYTFGSGTRLTVV.